This TCR beta chain was profiled in a study of blood T cell repertoires in COVID-19. Whole-study context: PBMCs, B-cell-depleted T cells, or T cells provided the cDNA or gDNA that made up the material.

Germline loops: CDR1 LGHDT, CDR2 YNNKEL (reference sequence). Trimming cost V 5 bases and J 2 bases; bases outside gene matches: 9. CDR3 length equals 16 residues. Per the original data handling: Amplification with reference gene primers provided the estimates of nucleated cell counts. TCRdb's copy holds only in-frame clones and misses some; the assay was immunoSEQ multiplex PCR. The DNA gave D and trimming, while V, J and clone size come from that table. This table holds approximately 170,000 clones, approximately 90% found once. This clonotype originated in a woman aged 80 or over in a cohort sampled during active or convalescent COVID-19. Specimen: peripheral blood. J is TRBJ2-5 and V is TRBV3-1 (or the pseudogene TRBV3-2); TRBD2 agrees at 9 bases. The CDR3 coding sequence is TGTGCCAGCAGCGGCCTGACTAGCGGAGGGCAAGAGACCCAGTACTTC. Protein product: CASSGLTSGGQETQYF.